The 26 T cell receptor beta chains given below trace back to one sample, sequenced in a study of regulatory T cells in long-lasting Graves disease. Researchers made TCR beta libraries by using iRepertoire HTBI primers and running Arm-PCR on CDR3 regions. TCRdb analysed the multiplex PCR reads with MiXCR anew, one entry per CDR3 protein. The sample contains 550,000 to 650,000 distinct CDR3 sequences, more than 15% of which appear only once. The time point denotes: newly diagnosed GD, antithyroid drugs for less than 3 months. After RNA was extracted from PBMCs, the TCR library was made from it. Another study also made use of these data, one on T cells in Graves' hyperthyroidism and ophthalmopathy.

Sequencing was performed on peripheral blood mononuclear cells (PBMCs), taken at new diagnosis, from a patient treated with antithyroid drugs. The origin of the receptors is a man younger than 30 with Graves disease.

This clonotype was observed many times. The chain is built from TRBV5-1 and TRBJ2-3; 8 bases align to TRBD2. CDR3 length: 15 amino acids. With V trimmed by 2 bases and J by 3 bases, 5 bases remained unmatched. Germline V lookup: CDR1 SGHRS, CDR2 YFSETQ. The CDR3 coding sequence is TGCGCCAGCAGCTTCGGCGGGAGGAAGACAGATACGCAGTATTTT. This encodes CASSFGGRKTDTQYF. Together with reference TRBV5-1 and TRBJ2-3, the CDR3 gives the full variable domain: KAGVTQTPRYLIKTRGQQVTLSCSPISGHRSVSWYQQTPGQGLQFLFEYFSETQRNKGNFPGRFSGRQFSNSRSEMNVSTLELGDSALYLCASSFGGRKTDTQYFGPGTRLTVL.

The genes are TRBV20-1 and TRBJ2-3; 8 bases match TRBD1. The closer fit of TRBJ2-7 to the DNA end suggests the J call may be wrong. Germline V CDR1 and CDR2: DFQATT, SNEGSKA (reference sequence). The length of the CDR3 is 11 residues. The chain's CDR3 is CSAWTGMEQYF. Written as DNA, the CDR3 is TGCAGTGCGTGGACAGGGATGGAGCAGTACTTC.

This CDR3 reads CASSGGDGANVLTF. The DNA of the CDR3 is TGCGCCAGCAGCGGAGGGGATGGGGCCAACGTCCTGACTTTC. The genes are TRBV5-1 and TRBJ2-6; a possible D gene is TRBD2 (6 bases). CDR3 size: 14 residues. Germline lookup yields CDR1 SGHRS and CDR2 YFSETQ. V was shortened by 4 bases and J by 3 bases, with 8 bases between the two germline ends. The full variable domain, in which reference TRBV5-1 and TRBJ2-6 provide the parts outside the CDR3, is KAGVTQTPRYLIKTRGQQVTLSCSPISGHRSVSWYQQTPGQGLQFLFEYFSETQRNKGNFPGRFSGRQFSNSRSEMNVSTLELGDSALYLCASSGGDGANVLTFGAGSRLTVL.

In its sample, this clonotype was seen many times. V usage is TRBV30 and J usage is TRBJ1-1; D may be TRBD1 (6 bases). Trimming left V 7 bases short and J 3 bases short, with 15 bases between. The length of the CDR3 is 13 residues. Germline CDR1 and CDR2: GTSNPN and SVGIG (reference sequence). In nucleotides, the CDR3 is TGTGCCTATACACAGGGATATGACACTGAAGCTTTCTTT. Protein sequence: CAYTQGYDTEAFF.

This clonotype appeared many times. The chain joins TRBV2 to TRBJ2-2; TRBD1 or TRBD2 may be the D gene (5 bases each). The ends were cut back, 5 bases at V and 1 base at J, with 11 bases in the middle. The CDR3 loop spans 15 amino acids. CDR1 and CDR2 from the germline V gene are SNHLY and FYNNEI. The CDR3 DNA reads as TGTGCCAGCAGTATCCAGGGACGGAACACCGGGGAGCTGTTTTTT. It yields the protein CASSIQGRNTGELFF.

This chain joins TRBV29-1 and TRBJ2-1; no clear D gene. In germline, CDR1 is SQVTM, CDR2 ANQGSEA. The CDR3 totals 12 residues. V was clipped by 0 bases and J by 5 bases, with 5 bases between them. DNA of the CDR3: TGCAGCGTTGAAGAGTGGGACAATGAGCAGTTCTTC. Translation: CSVEEWDNEQFF.

This clonotype was observed a few times. This rearrangement joins TRBV28 to TRBJ1-5; unclear D gene. The V gene's germline CDR1 is MDHEN and CDR2 SYDVKM. With 4 bases removed from V and 2 bases from J, the gap between germline ends came to 12 bases. CDR3 size: 15 residues. The CDR3 bases are TGTGCCAGCAGTTCGGCCCTTCTGGGCAATCAGCCCCAGCATTTT. Protein: CASSSALLGNQPQHF.

This clonotype has ten or more counts. The CDR3 bases are TGTGCCAGCAGGCGCGGTCCGTCGTTTGGAGAAGAGCAGTACTTC. Its translation: CASRRGPSFGEEQYF. The rearrangement links TRBV6-2 or TRBV6-3 to TRBJ2-7; D not resolved. The CDR3 contains 15 residues. V was shortened by 6 bases and J by 7 bases, with 22 bases between the two germline ends. Germline V gives CDR1 MNHEY, CDR2 SVGEGT.

The chain has TRBV12-3 or TRBV12-4 and TRBJ2-2, with 7 bases identical to TRBD1. Trimming at V came to 2 bases and at J to 5 bases, leaving 5 bases not matched to a gene. The CDR3 is made up of 15 amino acids. The CDR3 loop is CASSLQGVATGELFF. CDR3 nucleotide sequence: TGTGCCAGCAGTTTACAGGGGGTCGCGACCGGGGAGCTGTTTTTT.

This clonotype has just a few counts. The J gene is TRBJ2-2, the V gene TRBV19, with 11 bases lining up with TRBD2. V was clipped by 6 bases and J by 4 bases; unmatched bases: 7. The length of the CDR3 is 16 residues. Germline V gives CDR1 LNHDA, CDR2 SQIVND (reference sequence). The CDR3 loop reads CASSGGLAAVTGELFF. CDR3 nucleotides: TGTGCCAGTAGCGGGGGACTAGCGGCAGTCACCGGGGAGCTGTTTTTT. Using reference TRBV19 and TRBJ2-2 for the parts outside the CDR3, the full variable domain is DGGITQSPKYLFRKEGQNVTLSCEQNLNHDAMYWYRQDPGQGLRLIYYSQIVNDFQKGDIAEGYSVSREKKESFPLTVTSAQKNPTAFYLCASSGGLAAVTGELFFGEGSRLTVL.

This clonotype was recorded at least ten times. J is TRBJ1-1 and V is TRBV10-1, with 9 bases matching TRBD1. Germline CDR1 is WNHNN and CDR2 is SYGVQD (reference sequence). The junction had 2 bases not matched to a gene; V was cut back by 2 bases and J by 4 bases. CDR3 size: 14 residues. CDR3 amino acids: CASSEGQGSTEAFF. CDR3 nucleotides: TGCGCCAGCAGTGAGGGACAGGGGTCCACTGAAGCTTTCTTT.

This clonotype was recorded at least ten times. The CDR3 here is CASSPYRSDRGHGYTF. In DNA, the CDR3 is TGCGCCAGCAGTCCTTACAGATCTGACAGGGGGCATGGCTACACCTTC. V gene TRBV5-1 combines with J gene TRBJ1-2, with 10 nucleotides matching TRBD1. With V trimmed by 5 bases and J by 6 bases, 13 bases remained unmatched. The CDR3 consists of 16 residues. Germline lookup yields CDR1 SGHRS and CDR2 YFSETQ.

This clonotype showed up just once. This likely stems from a read error, as it lies one base from a far larger clone. This rearrangement joins TRBV12-3 or TRBV12-4 to TRBJ2-1, with D perhaps given as TRBD1 or TRBD2 (6 bases each). The DNA end is a closer match to TRBJ2-5, so the J assignment may be wrong. The CDR3 loop spans 14 amino acids. DNA of the CDR3: TGTGCCAGCAGTTTTGGAGGGGGGCCAGAGACCCAGTACTTC. This translates into CASSFGGGPETQYF.

This clonotype has a handful of counts. The chain recombines TRBV3-1 with TRBJ1-1, with 9 nucleotides matching TRBD1. Trimming took 3 bases from V and 7 from J; bases not matched to a gene: 9. CDR3 size: 15 residues. CDR1 LGHDT and CDR2 YNNKEL come from the germline V gene (reference sequence). CDR3 protein: CASSQAWTGALEAFF. As DNA, the CDR3 is TGTGCCAGCAGCCAGGCTTGGACAGGGGCCCTTGAAGCTTTCTTT.

In this sample, this clonotype turned up a few times. The chain is built from TRBV14 and TRBJ1-1, with unresolved D. The CDR3 sequence is 14 residues long. Trimming removed 1 base at V and 5 bases at J, with 11 bases between. Germline V gene data show CDR1 as SGHDN and CDR2 as FVKESK. The CDR3 protein is CASSQGVGSTEAFF. Written as DNA, the CDR3 is TGTGCCAGCAGCCAAGGAGTGGGGAGTACTGAAGCTTTCTTT.

The V call is TRBV12-3 or TRBV12-4, the J call TRBJ1-1; D is possibly TRBD1 (5 bases). The CDR3 is 15 residues long. V was clipped by 5 bases and J by 4 bases, with 17 bases between them. In DNA, the CDR3 is TGTGCCAGCAGTCCTAACGGGCGGGGGGGCACTGAAGCTTTCTTT. It codes for CASSPNGRGGTEAFF.

The V call is TRBV27, the J call TRBJ2-4; TRBD1 matches 7 bases. Germline loops: CDR1 MNHEY, CDR2 SMNVEV (reference sequence). Germline trimming cut 0 bases from V and 0 bases from J; bases unmatched to any gene: 5. The CDR3 loop spans 17 amino acids. Here the CDR3 DNA reads TGTGCCAGCAGTTTATCCCAGGGGGAAGAAGCCAAAAACATTCAGTACTTC. Its protein is CASSLSQGEEAKNIQYF.

This chain connects TRBV24-1 to TRBJ2-1; 15 bases align to TRBD2. Germline CDR1 reads KGHDR; CDR2 reads SFDVKD. There are 13 residues in the CDR3. Trimming took 7 bases from V and 9 from J; bases not matched to a gene: 0. DNA for the CDR3: TGTGCCACCAGGGGACTAGCGGGAGGTGAGCAGTTCTTC. Residues: CATRGLAGGEQFF.

This clonotype was seen at least ten times. V and J are TRBV6-2 or TRBV6-3 and TRBJ1-1; D is uncertain. Looked up from germline, CDR1 is MNHEY and CDR2 is SVGEGT. This CDR3 is 14 amino acids long. Trimming stripped 3 bases from V and 4 bases from J, with 12 bases between. CDR3 nucleotides: TGTGCCAGCAGTTATGCCATATGGAGCACTGAAGCTTTCTTT. Translation: CASSYAIWSTEAFF.

This clonotype was found a few times. The chain is built from TRBV30 and TRBJ2-2; 7 positions agree with TRBD1. CDR3 length equals 16 residues. Germline V gene sequence: CDR1 GTSNPN, CDR2 SVGIG (reference sequence). V dropped 0 bases and J dropped 4; count of bases not matched to a gene: 8. As DNA, the CDR3 is TGTGCCTGGAGTGTATTGACAGGGTCGGGCACCGGGGAGCTGTTTTTT. It yields the protein CAWSVLTGSGTGELFF. Filled out from reference TRBV30 and TRBJ2-2, the complete variable domain reads SQTIHQWPATLVQPVGSPLSLECTVEGTSNPNLYWYRQAAGRGLQLLFYSVGIGQISSEVPQNLSASRPQDRQFILSSKKLLLSDSGFYLCAWSVLTGSGTGELFFGEGSRLTVL.

This clonotype was found a few times. The chain carries TRBV20-1 and TRBJ2-3; 7 bases are a match to TRBD2. The V segment lost 3 bases and the J segment 2 bases; nucleotides outside the gene matches: 8. This CDR3 is built from 15 residues. CDR1 DFQATT and CDR2 SNEGSKA come from the germline V gene (reference sequence). DNA for the CDR3: TGCAGTGCTAGCGGAACGAGCGGGGTCACAGATACGCAGTATTTT. It specifies CSASGTSGVTDTQYF.

In this sample, this clonotype turned up many times. V gene TRBV20-1 combines with J gene TRBJ1-1; TRBD1 aligns across 8 bases. This CDR3 is built from 12 residues. J gave up 5 bases and V 6 bases, and 5 bases lay outside the gene matches. Germline CDR1 reads DFQATT; CDR2 reads SNEGSKA (reference sequence). The CDR3 sequence is CSARTGFTEAFF. CDR3 in DNA: TGCAGTGCACGGACAGGGTTTACTGAAGCTTTCTTT.

This clonotype was seen ten or more times. The chain couples TRBV28 to TRBJ1-6; tentative D call: TRBD1 (6 bases). The CDR3 has 16 residues. The V end lost 6 bases, the J end lost 8 bases, and 20 bases lay between the germline ends. Per the germline V gene, CDR1 is MDHEN and CDR2 is SYDVKM. The CDR3: CASRSARRGRDSPLHF. The CDR3, as DNA: TGTGCCAGCAGGTCCGCCCGAAGGGGGAGGGATTCACCCCTCCACTTT.

This clonotype was counted a few times. The chain carries TRBV9 and TRBJ1-3, with D maybe TRBD1 (5 bases). The CDR3 covers 15 residues. Per the germline V gene, CDR1 is SGDLS and CDR2 is YYNGEE. Trimming pared 0 bases from V and 2 bases from J, leaving 9 bases between. CDR3 amino acids: CASSVAGNTGNTIYF. The CDR3 nucleotides read TGTGCCAGCAGCGTAGCAGGGAACACTGGAAACACCATATATTTT. The whole variable domain, remainder taken from reference TRBV9 and TRBJ1-3, is DSGVTQTPKHLITATGQRVTLRCSPRSGDLSVYWYQQSLDQGLQFLIQYYNGEERAKGNILERFSAQQFPDLHSELNLSSLELGDSALYFCASSVAGNTGNTIYFGEGSWLTVV.

To note about this clonotype: One end of the junction does not line up with germline, which may come from a read error. The V and J genes are TRBV6-1 and TRBJ1-5; D might be TRBD1 (5 bases). Germline-derived CDR1 and CDR2 are MNHNS and SASEGT. This CDR3 contains 16 residues. CDR3: CASSEDWGKRNQPRHF. CDR3 DNA: TGTGCCAGCAGTGAAGATTGGGGGAAGCGCAATCAGCCCCGGCATTTT.

This chain links TRBV10-2 with TRBJ2-7, with 10 positions matching TRBD2. This CDR3 contains 15 residues. The germline V gene has CDR1 WSHSY and CDR2 SAAADI. The chain's CDR3 is CATKPVTSGFYEQYF. CDR3 nucleotide sequence: TGCGCAACAAAACCGGTGACTAGCGGGTTCTACGAGCAGTACTTC.